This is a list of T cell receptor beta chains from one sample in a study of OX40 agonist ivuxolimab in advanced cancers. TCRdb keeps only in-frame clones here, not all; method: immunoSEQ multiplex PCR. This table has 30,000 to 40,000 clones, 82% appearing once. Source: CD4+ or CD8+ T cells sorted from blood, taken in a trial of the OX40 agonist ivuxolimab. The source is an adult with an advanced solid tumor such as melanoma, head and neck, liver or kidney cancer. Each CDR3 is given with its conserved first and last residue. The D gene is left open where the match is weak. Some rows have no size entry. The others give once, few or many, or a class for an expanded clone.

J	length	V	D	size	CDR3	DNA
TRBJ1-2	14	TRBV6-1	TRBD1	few	CASRDRGERYGYTF	TGTGCCAGCAGAGACAGGGGGGAGAGGTATGGCTACACCTTC
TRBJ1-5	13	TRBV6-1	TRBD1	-	CASKQGGNQPQHF	TGTGCCAGCAAACAGGGGGGTAATCAGCCCCAGCATTTT
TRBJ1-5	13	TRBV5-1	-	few	CASSLGQNQPQHF	TGCGCCAGCAGCTTGGGTCAAAATCAGCCCCAGCATTTT
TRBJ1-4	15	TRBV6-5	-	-	CASSYSRRANEKLFF	TGTGCCAGCAGTTACTCCAGGAGGGCTAATGAAAAACTGTTTTTT
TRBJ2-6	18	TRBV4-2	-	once	CASSQVKDSYSGANVLTF	TGTGCCAGCAGCCAAGTAAAGGACAGTTACTCTGGGGCCAACGTCCTGACTTTC
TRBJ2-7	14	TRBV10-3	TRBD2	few	CAISATSGTYEQYF	TGTGCCATCAGTGCTACTAGCGGGACCTACGAGCAGTACTTC
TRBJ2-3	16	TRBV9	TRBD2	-	CASSPRLAGGVDTQYF	TGTGCCAGCAGCCCCAGACTAGCGGGAGGAGTAGATACGCAGTATTTT
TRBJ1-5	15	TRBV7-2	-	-	CASSFRGGGNQPQHF	TGTGCCAGCAGCTTTCGAGGGGGAGGCAATCAGCCCCAGCATTTT
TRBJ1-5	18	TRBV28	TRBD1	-	CASSGTGRYRIGNQPQHF	TGTGCCAGCAGTGGGACAGGGCGTTACCGGATCGGGAATCAGCCCCAGCATTTT
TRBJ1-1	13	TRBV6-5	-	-	CASSYVENTEAFF	TGTGCCAGCAGTTACGTGGAGAACACTGAAGCTTTCTTT
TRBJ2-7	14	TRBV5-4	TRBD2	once	CASRLAGGAQEQYF	TGTGCCAGCAGACTAGCGGGAGGTGCGCAAGAGCAGTACTTC
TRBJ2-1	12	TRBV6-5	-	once	CASSITGREQFF	TGTGCCAGCAGTATCACAGGGCGTGAGCAGTTCTTC
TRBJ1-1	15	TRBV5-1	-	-	CASSPQPTPNTEAFF	TGCGCCAGCAGCCCCCAACCGACGCCGAACACTGAAGCTTTCTTT
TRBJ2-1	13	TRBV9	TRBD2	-	CASSPGTRAEQFF	TGTGCCAGCAGCCCCGGGACTAGAGCTGAGCAGTTCTTC
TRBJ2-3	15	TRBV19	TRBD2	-	CASRNKRERADTQYF	TGTGCCAGTAGAAATAAGCGGGAGCGGGCAGATACGCAGTATTTT
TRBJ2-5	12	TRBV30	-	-	CAWSPGPGSQYF	TGTGCCTGGAGTCCCGGGCCGGGGTCCCAGTACTTC
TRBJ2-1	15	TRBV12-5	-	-	CASGLRGGLMSEQFF	TGTGCTAGTGGTTTGAGGGGGGGCCTTATGAGTGAGCAGTTCTTC
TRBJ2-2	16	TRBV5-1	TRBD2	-	CASSHGLAGGAGELFF	TGCGCCAGCAGCCACGGACTAGCGGGAGGGGCCGGGGAGCTGTTTTTT
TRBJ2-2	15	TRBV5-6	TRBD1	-	CASSSDRGWGGELFF	TGTGCCAGCAGCTCGGACAGGGGATGGGGTGGGGAGCTGTTTTTT
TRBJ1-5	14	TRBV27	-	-	CASRRSEGNQPQHF	TGTGCCAGCCGGAGGAGTGAGGGCAATCAGCCCCAGCATTTT
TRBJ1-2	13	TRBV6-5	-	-	CASSEFANYGYTF	TGTGCCAGCAGTGAGTTTGCTAACTATGGCTACACCTTC
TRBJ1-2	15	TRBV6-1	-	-	CASSEISAGRSGYTF	TGTGCCAGCAGTGAAATCTCGGCTGGGAGATCTGGCTACACCTTC
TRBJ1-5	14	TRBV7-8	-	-	CASSLRGLGQPQHF	TGTGCCAGCAGCTTAAGGGGGTTGGGTCAGCCCCAGCATTTT
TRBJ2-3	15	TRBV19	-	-	CASSLERGGTDTQYF	TGTGCCAGTAGTCTCGAGAGGGGAGGCACAGATACGCAGTATTTT
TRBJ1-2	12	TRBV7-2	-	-	CASSSRGGGYTF	TGTGCCAGCAGCTCTAGGGGGGGCGGCTACACCTTC
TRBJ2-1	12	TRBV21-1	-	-	CASSKGANEQFF	TGTGCCAGCAGCAAAGGGGCCAATGAGCAGTTCTTC
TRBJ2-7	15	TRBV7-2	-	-	CASSLASSVSYEQYF	TGTGCCAGCAGCTTGGCCAGTTCCGTCTCCTACGAGCAGTACTTC
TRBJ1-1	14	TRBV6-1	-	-	CASTLGGANTEAFF	TGTGCCAGCACTTTGGGGGGGGCGAACACTGAAGCTTTCTTT
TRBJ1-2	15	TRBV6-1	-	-	CASSEVMAGSHGYTF	TGTGCCAGCAGTGAAGTTATGGCAGGGAGCCATGGCTACACCTTC
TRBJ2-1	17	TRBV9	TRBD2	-	CASSVGGGLANHNEQFF	TGTGCCAGCAGCGTAGGAGGGGGACTAGCGAACCACAATGAGCAGTTCTTC
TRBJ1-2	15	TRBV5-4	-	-	CASSLEGRDFYGYTF	TGTGCCAGCAGCTTGGAGGGACGGGACTTCTATGGCTACACCTTC
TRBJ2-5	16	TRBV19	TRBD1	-	CASSILRGQGKETQYF	TGTGCCAGTAGTATCCTCAGAGGACAGGGGAAGGAGACCCAGTACTTC
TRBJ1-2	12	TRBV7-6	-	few	CASSRGGYGYTF	TGTGCCAGCAGCCGCGGGGGCTATGGCTACACCTTC
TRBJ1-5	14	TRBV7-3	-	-	CASSLTPPNQPQHF	TGTGCCAGCAGCTTAACCCCCCCGAATCAGCCCCAGCATTTT
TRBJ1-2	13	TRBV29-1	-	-	CSVEWGSIYGYTF	TGCAGCGTTGAATGGGGCAGCATTTATGGCTACACCTTC
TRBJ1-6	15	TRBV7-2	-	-	CASSLSQRRRRPLHF	TGTGCCAGCAGCTTATCACAGAGGAGGCGGCGGCCCCTCCACTTT
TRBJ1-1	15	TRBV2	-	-	CASSEAGAGQLEAFF	TGTGCCAGCAGTGAAGCGGGGGCCGGACAGCTTGAAGCTTTCTTT
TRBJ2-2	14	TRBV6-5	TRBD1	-	CASSSGTATGELFF	TGTGCCAGCAGTTCCGGGACAGCTACCGGGGAGCTGTTTTTT
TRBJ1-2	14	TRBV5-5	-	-	CASSLSRQNYGYTF	TGTGCCAGCAGCTTGAGTAGGCAAAACTATGGCTACACCTTC
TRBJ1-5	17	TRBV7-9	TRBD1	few	CASSLGVTGASNQPQHF	TGTGCCAGCAGCTTAGGGGTGACAGGGGCTAGCAATCAGCCCCAGCATTTT
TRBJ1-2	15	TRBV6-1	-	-	CASSGRGSRTHGYTF	TGTGCCAGCAGTGGCCGGGGATCTCGTACTCATGGCTACACCTTC
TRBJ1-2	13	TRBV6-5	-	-	CASSDPGVDGYTF	TGTGCCAGCAGTGATCCAGGGGTGGATGGCTACACCTTC
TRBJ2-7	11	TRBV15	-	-	CATSKSREQYF	TGTGCCACCAGCAAGTCCCGCGAGCAGTACTTC
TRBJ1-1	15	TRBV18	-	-	CASSPPSRMNTEAFF	TGTGCCAGCTCACCACCTTCAAGAATGAACACTGAAGCTTTCTTT
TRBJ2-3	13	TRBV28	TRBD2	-	CASSSPRDYTQYF	TGTGCCAGCAGTTCACCACGGGACTACACGCAGTATTTT
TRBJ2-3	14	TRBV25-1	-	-	CASSEWSSTDTQYF	TGTGCCAGCAGTGAATGGTCTAGCACAGATACGCAGTATTTT
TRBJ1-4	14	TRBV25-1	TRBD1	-	CASSARPTGEKLFF	TGTGCCAGCAGTGCCCGACCGACAGGGGAAAAACTGTTTTTT
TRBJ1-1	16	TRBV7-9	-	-	CASSPPIRGGNTEAFF	TGTGCCAGCAGCCCCCCAATAAGAGGCGGGAACACTGAAGCTTTCTTT
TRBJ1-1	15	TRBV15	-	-	CATSRPDGANTEAFF	TGTGCCACCAGCAGACCCGACGGGGCGAACACTGAAGCTTTCTTT
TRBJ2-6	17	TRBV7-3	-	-	CASSRMGRSSGANVLTF	TGTGCCAGCAGCCGGATGGGACGGAGCTCTGGGGCCAACGTCCTGACTTTC
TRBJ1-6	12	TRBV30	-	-	CASGQLNSPLHF	TGTGCCTCGGGCCAGCTCAATTCACCCCTCCACTTT